This TCR beta chain was profiled in a study of T cells in Graves' hyperthyroidism and ophthalmopathy. On the study more broadly: Before any treatment, at initial diagnosis, peripheral blood was collected.

Template material for amplifying TCR beta CDR3 regions consisted of RNA transcripts. An initial round of RT-PCR targeting the TCR CDR3 relied on the HTBI primer set. TCRdb passed the multiplex PCR reads through MiXCR, listing each CDR3 protein once. Here the sample spans 600,000 to 750,000 distinct CDR3 sequences, 15% to 20% being singletons. This clonotype was seen repeatedly, ten times or more. Newly diagnosed hyperthyroidism patients aged 18 to 65 years had disease lasting under 2 months. V was cut by 4 bases and J by 4 bases, with 17 bases left in between. The CDR3 is 16 residues long. Germline V gives CDR1 SNHLY, CDR2 FYNNEI.

The receptor was isolated from a man aged 45-65 years with Graves' hyperthyroidism. The source material was blood. The rearrangement links TRBV2 to TRBJ1-5, with D uncertain. CDR3 in amino acids: CASSATILAGNQPQHF. In DNA form, the CDR3 reads TGTGCCAGCAGTGCGACAATCTTGGCGGGGAATCAGCCCCAGCATTTT.